Listed below are T cell receptor beta chains from one sample, sequenced in a study of shared clonotypes between healthy human individuals. Profiling relied on immunoSEQ multiplex PCR, and the TCRdb table lists in-frame clones only, not all of them. The data hold some 2,400,000 clones, with approximately 96% observed a single time. The sequenced material came from naive CD4+ T cells sorted from blood. These receptors all stem from a young man in good health. Both conserved end residues are part of each CDR3. The D gene is left open where the match is weak. Only some rows state a clone size, as once, few, many or a class for expanded clones.

j_gene,abundance,v_gene,d_gene,CDR3nt,CDR3aa
TRBJ2-3,-,TRBV2,-,TGTGCCAGTGGGAGAACGGCCCAAGATACGCAGTATTTT,CASGRTAQDTQYF
TRBJ1-5,-,TRBV6-1,-,TGTGCCAGCAGTACCCAGCCTCAACATCAGCCCCAGCATTTT,CASSTQPQHQPQHF
TRBJ1-2,-,TRBV4-2,-,TGTGCCAGCAGCCTCGAGGTATCGGGGGGCTACACCTTC,CASSLEVSGGYTF
TRBJ2-1,-,TRBV5-4,TRBD2,TGTGCCAGCAGCTATATAGCGGGAGGGAGGACCTACAATGAGCAGTTCTTC,CASSYIAGGRTYNEQFF
TRBJ2-7,-,TRBV5-1,-,TGCGCCAGCAGCTTTGGGCCAGACTACGAGCAGTACTTC,CASSFGPDYEQYF
TRBJ2-7,-,TRBV6-1,-,TGTGCCTGTATGAATACCTACGAGCAGTACTTC,CACMNTYEQYF
TRBJ2-3,-,TRBV29-1,-,TGCAGCGTTGAGTCGAGACTAGCAGATACGCAGTATTTT,CSVESRLADTQYF
TRBJ2-1,-,TRBV28,-,TGTGCCAGCAGTCCCCACATCTCCTACAATGAGCAGTTCTTC,CASSPHISYNEQFF
TRBJ1-2,-,TRBV7-2,-,TGTGCCAGCAGCTTAGGAGACTATGGCTACACCTTC,CASSLGDYGYTF
TRBJ2-7,-,TRBV5-6,TRBD1,TGTGCCAGCAGCTTTCGCCCGGGGACAGGGGCCTACGAGCAGTACTTC,CASSFRPGTGAYEQYF
TRBJ2-3,-,TRBV5-1,-,TGCGCCAGCAGCCCCTGGGTAGCAGATACGCAGTATTTT,CASSPWVADTQYF
TRBJ2-3,once,TRBV11-2,TRBD2,TGTGCCAGCAGCTTCAGCGGGAGGGGAAGCACAGATACGCAGTATTTT,CASSFSGRGSTDTQYF
TRBJ2-1,-,TRBV5-1,-,TGCGCCAGCAGCCCCGGGATCCCCGGCAACTACAATGAGCAGTTCTTC,CASSPGIPGNYNEQFF
TRBJ2-2,-,TRBV7-8,TRBD2,TGTGCCAGCACCACTAGCGGGAGCGCGAACACCGGGGAGCTGTTTTTT,CASTTSGSANTGELFF
TRBJ2-3,-,TRBV5-1,TRBD2,TGCGCCAGCAGCTTGAGCGGGGGGTTTACAGATACGCAGTATTTT,CASSLSGGFTDTQYF
TRBJ2-3,-,TRBV6-5,-,TGTGCCAGCAGTCCAAACCGGGACCCCCAAGTTGAGCAGTATTTT,CASSPNRDPQVEQYF
TRBJ1-5,-,TRBV10-2,-,TGCGCCAGCAGTGAACAGGTTTATCAGCCCCAGCATTTT,CASSEQVYQPQHF
TRBJ2-3,-,TRBV4-1,-,TGCGCCAGCAGCCCGGGACTGAACACAGATACGCAGTATTTT,CASSPGLNTDTQYF
TRBJ2-5,-,TRBV5-1,TRBD2,TGCGCCAGCAGCTTGGAGGCTAGCGGGCCCCAAGAGACCCAGTACTTC,CASSLEASGPQETQYF